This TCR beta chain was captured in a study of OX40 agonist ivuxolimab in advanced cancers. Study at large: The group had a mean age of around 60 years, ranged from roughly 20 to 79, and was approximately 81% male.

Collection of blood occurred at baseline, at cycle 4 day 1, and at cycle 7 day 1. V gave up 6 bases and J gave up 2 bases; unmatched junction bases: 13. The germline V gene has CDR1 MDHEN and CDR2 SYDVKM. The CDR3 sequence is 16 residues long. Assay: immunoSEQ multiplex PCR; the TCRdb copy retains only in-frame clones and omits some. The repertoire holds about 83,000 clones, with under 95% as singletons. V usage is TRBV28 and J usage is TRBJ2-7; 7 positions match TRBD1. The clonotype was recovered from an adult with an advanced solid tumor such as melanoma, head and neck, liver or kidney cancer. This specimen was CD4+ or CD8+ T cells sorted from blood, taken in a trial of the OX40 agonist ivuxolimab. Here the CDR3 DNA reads TGTGCCAGCAGCCTTTCGACAGGGTTGGCTACCTACGAGCAGTACTTC. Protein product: CASSLSTGLATYEQYF.